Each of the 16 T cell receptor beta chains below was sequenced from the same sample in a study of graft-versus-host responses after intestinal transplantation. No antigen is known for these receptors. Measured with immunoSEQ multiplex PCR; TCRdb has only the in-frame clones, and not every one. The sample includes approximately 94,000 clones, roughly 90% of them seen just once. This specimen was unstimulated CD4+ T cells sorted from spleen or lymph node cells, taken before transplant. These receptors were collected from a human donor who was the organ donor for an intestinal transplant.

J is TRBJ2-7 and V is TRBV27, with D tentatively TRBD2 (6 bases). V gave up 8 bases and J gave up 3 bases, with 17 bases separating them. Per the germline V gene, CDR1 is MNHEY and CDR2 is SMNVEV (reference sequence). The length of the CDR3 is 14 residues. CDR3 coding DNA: TGTGCCAGCGGGCGGGATCGGGTTCTCTACGAGCAGTACTTC. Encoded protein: CASGRDRVLYEQYF.

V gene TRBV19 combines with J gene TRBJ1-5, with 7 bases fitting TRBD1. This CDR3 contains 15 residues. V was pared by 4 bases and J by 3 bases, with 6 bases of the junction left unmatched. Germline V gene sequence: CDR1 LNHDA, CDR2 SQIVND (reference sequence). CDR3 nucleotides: TGTGCCAGTAGTAGAGGGACAGATAACAATCAGCCCCAGCATTTT. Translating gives CASSRGTDNNQPQHF. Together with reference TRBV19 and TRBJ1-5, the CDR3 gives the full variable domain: DGGITQSPKYLFRKEGQNVTLSCEQNLNHDAMYWYRQDPGQGLRLIYYSQIVNDFQKGDIAEGYSVSREKKESFPLTVTSAQKNPTAFYLCASSRGTDNNQPQHFGDGTRLSIL.

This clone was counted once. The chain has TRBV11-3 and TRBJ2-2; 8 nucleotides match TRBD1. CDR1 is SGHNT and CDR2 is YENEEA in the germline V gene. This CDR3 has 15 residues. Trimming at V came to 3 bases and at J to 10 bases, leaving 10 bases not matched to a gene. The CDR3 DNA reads TGTGCCAGCAGCTTTGGGCAGGGGGCCTCTGTGGAGCTGTTTTTT. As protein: CASSFGQGASVELFF.

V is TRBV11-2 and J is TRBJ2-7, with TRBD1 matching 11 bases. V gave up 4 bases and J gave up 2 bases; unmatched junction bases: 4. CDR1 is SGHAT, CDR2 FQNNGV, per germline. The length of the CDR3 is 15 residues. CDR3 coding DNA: TGTGCCAGCAGCTCGGGGGACAGGGGGACCTACGAGCAGTACTTC. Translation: CASSSGDRGTYEQYF.

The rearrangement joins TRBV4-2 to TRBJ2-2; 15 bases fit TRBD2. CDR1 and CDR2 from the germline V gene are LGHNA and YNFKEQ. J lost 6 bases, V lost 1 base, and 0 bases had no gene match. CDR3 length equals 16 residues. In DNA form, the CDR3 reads TGTGCCAGCAGCCAAGGGACTAGCGGGGGGGCCGGGGAGCTGTTTTTT. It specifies CASSQGTSGGAGELFF.

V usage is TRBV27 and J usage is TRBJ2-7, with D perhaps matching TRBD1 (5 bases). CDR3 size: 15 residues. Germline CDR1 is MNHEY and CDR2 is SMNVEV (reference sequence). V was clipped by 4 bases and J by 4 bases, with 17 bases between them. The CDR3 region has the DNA TGTGCCAGCAGTTCTCAGGGCCTTCTCGGGTACGAGCAGTACTTC. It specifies CASSSQGLLGYEQYF.

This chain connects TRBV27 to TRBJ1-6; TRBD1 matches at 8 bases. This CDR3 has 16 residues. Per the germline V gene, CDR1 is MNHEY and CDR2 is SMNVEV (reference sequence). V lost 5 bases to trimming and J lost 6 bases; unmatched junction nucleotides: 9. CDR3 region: CASSRKTGTGNSPLHF. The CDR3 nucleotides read TGTGCCAGCAGTCGTAAGACCGGGACAGGTAATTCACCCCTCCACTTT.

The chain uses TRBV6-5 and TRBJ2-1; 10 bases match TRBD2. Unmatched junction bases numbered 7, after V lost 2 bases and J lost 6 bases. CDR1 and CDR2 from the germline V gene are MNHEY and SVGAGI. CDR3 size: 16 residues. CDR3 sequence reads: CASSYDRPSGGNEQFF. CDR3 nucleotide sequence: TGTGCCAGCAGTTACGATCGACCTAGCGGGGGCAATGAGCAGTTCTTC.

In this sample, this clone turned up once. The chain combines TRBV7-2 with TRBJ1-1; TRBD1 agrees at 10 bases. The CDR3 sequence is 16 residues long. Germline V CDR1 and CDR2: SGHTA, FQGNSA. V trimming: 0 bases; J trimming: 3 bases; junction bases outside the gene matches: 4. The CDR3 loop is CASSLAPGQGYTEAFF. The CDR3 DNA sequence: TGTGCCAGCAGCTTAGCGCCGGGACAGGGGTACACTGAAGCTTTCTTT.

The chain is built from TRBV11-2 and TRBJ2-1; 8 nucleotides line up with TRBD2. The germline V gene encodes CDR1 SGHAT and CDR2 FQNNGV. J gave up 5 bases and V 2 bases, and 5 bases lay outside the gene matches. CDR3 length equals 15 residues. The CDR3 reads CASSLNPGGHNEQFF. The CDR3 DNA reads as TGTGCCAGCAGCTTAAATCCGGGGGGGCACAATGAGCAGTTCTTC.

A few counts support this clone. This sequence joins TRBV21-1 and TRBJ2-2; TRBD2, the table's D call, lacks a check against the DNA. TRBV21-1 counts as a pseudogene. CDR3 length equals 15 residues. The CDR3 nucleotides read TGTGCCAGCAGCATGAAGCGGGGGAACACCGGGGAGCTGTTTTTT. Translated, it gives CASSMKRGNTGELFF.

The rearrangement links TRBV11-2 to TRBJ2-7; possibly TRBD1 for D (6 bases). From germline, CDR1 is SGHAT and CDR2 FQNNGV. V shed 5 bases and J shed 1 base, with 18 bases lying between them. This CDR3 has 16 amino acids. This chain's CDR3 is CASSRLGTFQSYEQYF. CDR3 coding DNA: TGTGCCAGCAGCCGCCTAGGGACATTCCAGTCCTACGAGCAGTACTTC.

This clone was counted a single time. The CDR3 region is CASSASRTGFNQETQYF. The CDR3, as DNA: TGTGCCAGCAGCGCCTCTCGGACAGGCTTTAACCAAGAGACCCAGTACTTC. The chain recombines TRBV9 with TRBJ2-5; 7 bases align to TRBD1. This CDR3 has 17 amino acids. CDR1 and CDR2 from the germline V gene are SGDLS and YYNGEE. With V trimmed by 3 bases and J by 0 bases, 11 bases remained unmatched.

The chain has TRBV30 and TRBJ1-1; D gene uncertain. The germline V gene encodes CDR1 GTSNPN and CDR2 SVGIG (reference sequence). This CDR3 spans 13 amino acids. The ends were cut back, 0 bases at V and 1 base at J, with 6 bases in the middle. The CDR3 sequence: CAWSVHTNTEAFF. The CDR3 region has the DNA TGTGCCTGGAGTGTACACACGAACACTGAAGCTTTCTTT.

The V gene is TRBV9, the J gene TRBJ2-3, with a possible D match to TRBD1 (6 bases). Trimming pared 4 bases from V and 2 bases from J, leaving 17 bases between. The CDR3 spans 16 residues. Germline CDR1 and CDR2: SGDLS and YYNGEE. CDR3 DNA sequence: TGTGCCAGCAGCCAAAACAGGGTATGGGACACAGATACGCAGTATTTT. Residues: CASSQNRVWDTDTQYF.

The CDR3 sequence is CASSPQLAGGRTGELFF. The CDR3 DNA reads as TGTGCCAGCAGCCCGCAACTAGCGGGGGGGCGAACCGGGGAGCTGTTTTTT. This chain joins TRBV7-2 and TRBJ2-2; TRBD2 aligns across 13 bases. The junction had 8 bases not matched to a gene; V was cut back by 5 bases and J by 5 bases. The CDR3 spans 17 residues. Germline-derived CDR1 and CDR2 are SGHTA and FQGNSA.